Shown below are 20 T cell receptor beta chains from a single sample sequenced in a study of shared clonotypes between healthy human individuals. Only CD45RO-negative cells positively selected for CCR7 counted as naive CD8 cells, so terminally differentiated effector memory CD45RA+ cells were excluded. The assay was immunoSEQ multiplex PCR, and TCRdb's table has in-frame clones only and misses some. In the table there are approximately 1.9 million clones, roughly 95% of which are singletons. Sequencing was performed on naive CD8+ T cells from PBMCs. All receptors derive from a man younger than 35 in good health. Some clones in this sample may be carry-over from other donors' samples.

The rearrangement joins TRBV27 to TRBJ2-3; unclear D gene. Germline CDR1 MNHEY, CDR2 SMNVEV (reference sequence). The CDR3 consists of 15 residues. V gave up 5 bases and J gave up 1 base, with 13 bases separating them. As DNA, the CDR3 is TGTGCCAGCAGTGCTCCCCCGAGCGGCACAGATACGCAGTATTTT. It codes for CASSAPPSGTDTQYF.

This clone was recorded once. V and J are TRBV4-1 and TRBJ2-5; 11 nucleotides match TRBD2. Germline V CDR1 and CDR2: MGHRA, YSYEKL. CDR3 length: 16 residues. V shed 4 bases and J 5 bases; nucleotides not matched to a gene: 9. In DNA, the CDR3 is TGCGCCAGCAGCCGGCTAGCGGGAGGCCCGGGGGAGACCCAGTACTTC. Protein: CASSRLAGGPGETQYF.

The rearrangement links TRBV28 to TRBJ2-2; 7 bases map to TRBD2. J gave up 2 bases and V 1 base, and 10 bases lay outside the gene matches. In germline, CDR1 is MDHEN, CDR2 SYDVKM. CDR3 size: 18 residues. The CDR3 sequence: CASSLLAGVSINTGELFF. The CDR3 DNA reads TGTGCCAGCAGTTTATTGGCGGGAGTGTCGATTAACACCGGGGAGCTGTTTTTT.

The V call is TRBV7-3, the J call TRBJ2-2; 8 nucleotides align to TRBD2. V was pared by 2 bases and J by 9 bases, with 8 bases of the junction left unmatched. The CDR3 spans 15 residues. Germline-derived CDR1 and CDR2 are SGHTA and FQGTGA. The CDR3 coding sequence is TGTGCCAGCAGCTTAGGGTCAGGCGGGAGGCGGGAGCTGTTTTTT. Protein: CASSLGSGGRRELFF.

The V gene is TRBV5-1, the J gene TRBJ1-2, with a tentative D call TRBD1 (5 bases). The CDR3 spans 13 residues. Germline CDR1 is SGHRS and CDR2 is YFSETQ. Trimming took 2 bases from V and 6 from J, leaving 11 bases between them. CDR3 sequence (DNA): TGCGCCAGCAGCTTATTACGAGGGGATGGCTACACCTTC. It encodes CASSLLRGDGYTF.

The CDR3 DNA reads as TGTGCCATCAGTGAAGGGACTAGCGGGAGTAGGGGCTACAATGAGCAGTTCTTC. Its translation is CAISEGTSGSRGYNEQFF. The rearrangement links TRBV10-3 to TRBJ2-1; 14 bases align to TRBD2. V shed 3 bases and J 3 bases; nucleotides not matched to a gene: 7. The CDR3 consists of 18 residues. Germline V gives CDR1 ENHRY, CDR2 SYGVKD.

CDR3 DNA: TGTGCCACCAGCAGCGGTCGGGACCACCTCTACGAGCAGTACTTC. Its translation: CATSSGRDHLYEQYF. This chain links TRBV15 with TRBJ2-7; D could derive from TRBD1 or TRBD2 (5 bases each). The CDR3 loop spans 15 amino acids. Trimming pared 3 bases from V and 3 bases from J, leaving 15 bases between. Germline CDR1 LNHNV, CDR2 YYDKDF (reference sequence).

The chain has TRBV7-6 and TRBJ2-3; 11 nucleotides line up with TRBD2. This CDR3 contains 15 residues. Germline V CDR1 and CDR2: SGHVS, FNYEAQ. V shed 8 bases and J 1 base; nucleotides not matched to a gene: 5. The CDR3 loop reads CASGLLAGGTDTQYF. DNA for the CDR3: TGTGCCAGCGGCCTACTAGCGGGGGGCACAGATACGCAGTATTTT.

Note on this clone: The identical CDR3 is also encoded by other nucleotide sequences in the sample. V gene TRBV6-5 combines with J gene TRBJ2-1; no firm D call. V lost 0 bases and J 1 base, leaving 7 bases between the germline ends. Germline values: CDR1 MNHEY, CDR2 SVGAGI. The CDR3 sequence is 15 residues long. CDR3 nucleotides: TGTGCCAGCAGTTACTCCAGGAGTTCCTACAATGAGCAGTTCTTC. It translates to CASSYSRSSYNEQFF.

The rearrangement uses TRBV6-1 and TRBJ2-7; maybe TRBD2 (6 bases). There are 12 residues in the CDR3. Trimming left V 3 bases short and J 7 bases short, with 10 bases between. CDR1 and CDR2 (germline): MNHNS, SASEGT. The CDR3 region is CASSDGGLEQYF. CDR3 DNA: TGTGCCAGCAGTGACGGAGGGCTAGAGCAGTACTTC.

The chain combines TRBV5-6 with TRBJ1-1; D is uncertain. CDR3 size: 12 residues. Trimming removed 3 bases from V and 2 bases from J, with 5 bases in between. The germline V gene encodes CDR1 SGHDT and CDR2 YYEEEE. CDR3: CASSSPNTEAFF. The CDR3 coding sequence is TGTGCCAGCAGCTCACCCAACACTGAAGCTTTCTTT. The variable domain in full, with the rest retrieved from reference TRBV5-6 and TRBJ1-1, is DAGVTQSPTHLIKTRGQQVTLRCSPKSGHDTVSWYQQALGQGPQFIFQYYEEEERQRGNFPDRFSGHQFPNYSSELNVNALLLGDSALYLCASSSPNTEAFFGQGTRLTVV.

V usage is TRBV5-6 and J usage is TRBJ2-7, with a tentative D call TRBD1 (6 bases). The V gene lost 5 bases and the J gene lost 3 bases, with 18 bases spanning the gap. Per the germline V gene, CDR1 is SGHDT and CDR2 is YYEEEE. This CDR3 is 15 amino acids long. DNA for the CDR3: TGTGCCAGCAGTCCGTCGGTAGGGGGACACTACGAGCAGTACTTC. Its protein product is CASSPSVGGHYEQYF.

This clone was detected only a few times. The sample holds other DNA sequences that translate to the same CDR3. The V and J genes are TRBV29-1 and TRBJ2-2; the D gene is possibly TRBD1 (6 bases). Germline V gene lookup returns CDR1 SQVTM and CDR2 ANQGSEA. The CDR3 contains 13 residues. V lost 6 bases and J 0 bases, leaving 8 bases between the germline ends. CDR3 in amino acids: CSVRTANTGELFF. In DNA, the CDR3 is TGCAGCGTACGGACAGCGAACACCGGGGAGCTGTTTTTT.

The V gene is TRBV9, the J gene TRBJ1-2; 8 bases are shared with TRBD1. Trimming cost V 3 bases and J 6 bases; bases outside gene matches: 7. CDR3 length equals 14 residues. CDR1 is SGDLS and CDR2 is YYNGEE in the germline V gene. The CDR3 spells CASSADRDRDGYTF. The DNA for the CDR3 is TGTGCCAGCAGCGCGGACAGGGATCGTGATGGCTACACCTTC.

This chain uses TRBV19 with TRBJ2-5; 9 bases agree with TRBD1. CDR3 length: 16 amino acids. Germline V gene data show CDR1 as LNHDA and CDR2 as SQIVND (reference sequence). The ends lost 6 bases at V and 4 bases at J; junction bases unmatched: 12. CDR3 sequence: CASSGMGQGIGETQYF. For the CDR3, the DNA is TGTGCCAGTAGCGGCATGGGACAGGGAATAGGAGAGACCCAGTACTTC.

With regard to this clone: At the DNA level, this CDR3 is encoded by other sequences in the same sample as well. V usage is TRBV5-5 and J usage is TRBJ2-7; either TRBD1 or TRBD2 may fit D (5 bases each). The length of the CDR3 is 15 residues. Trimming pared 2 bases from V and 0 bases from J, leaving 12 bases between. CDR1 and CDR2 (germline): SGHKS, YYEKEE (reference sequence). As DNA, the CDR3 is TGTGCCAGCAGCTTTCTAGCAGGGAGCTCCTACGAGCAGTACTTC. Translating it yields CASSFLAGSSYEQYF.

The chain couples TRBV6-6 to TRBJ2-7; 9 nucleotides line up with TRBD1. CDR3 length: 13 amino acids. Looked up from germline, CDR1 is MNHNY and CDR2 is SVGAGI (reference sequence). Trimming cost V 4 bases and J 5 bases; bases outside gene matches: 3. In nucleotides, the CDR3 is TGTGCCAGCAGTTGGACAGGGGACCACGAGCAGTACTTC. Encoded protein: CASSWTGDHEQYF.

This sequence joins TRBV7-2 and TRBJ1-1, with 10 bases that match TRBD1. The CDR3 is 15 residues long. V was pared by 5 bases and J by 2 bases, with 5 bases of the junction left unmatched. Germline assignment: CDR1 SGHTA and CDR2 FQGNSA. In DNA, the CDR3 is TGTGCCAGCAGCCTCCGGGACAGGGGAAACACTGAAGCTTTCTTT. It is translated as CASSLRDRGNTEAFF.

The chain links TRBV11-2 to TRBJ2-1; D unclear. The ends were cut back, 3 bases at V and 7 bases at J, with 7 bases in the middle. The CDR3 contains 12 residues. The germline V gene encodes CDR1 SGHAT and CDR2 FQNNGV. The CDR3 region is CASSFAENEQFF. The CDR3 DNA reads TGTGCCAGCAGCTTTGCGGAGAATGAGCAGTTCTTC. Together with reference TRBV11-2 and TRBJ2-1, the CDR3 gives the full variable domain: EAGVAQSPRYKIIEKRQSVAFWCNPISGHATLYWYQQILGQGPKLLIQFQNNGVVDDSQLPKDRFSAERLKGVDSTLKIQPAKLEDSAVYLCASSFAENEQFFGPGTRLTVL.

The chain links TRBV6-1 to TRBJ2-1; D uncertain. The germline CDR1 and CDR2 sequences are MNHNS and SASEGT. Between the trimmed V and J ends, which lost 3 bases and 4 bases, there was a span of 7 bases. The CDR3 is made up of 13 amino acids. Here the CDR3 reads CASSEPIYNEQFF. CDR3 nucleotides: TGTGCCAGCAGTGAGCCCATTTACAATGAGCAGTTCTTC.